Below, one T cell receptor beta chain is given with its context. The target of this receptor is not known. It has no much larger one-base neighbor in the sample; base qualities were not kept. The Qiagen DNeasy kit was used to extract genomic DNA from unsorted PBMCs and from the negatively selected CD4+ and CD8+ fractions. Amplification of TCR beta CDR3 regions was done by immunoSEQ multiplex PCR with primers that anneal to V and J segments. Amplification bias was minimized using a synthetic immune receptor repertoire, and residual bias was removed computationally after sequencing. Processing in the source paper ran as follows. Custom Python scripts were used to quantify repertoire diversity as the Shannon entropy index. Unsorted, CD4+ and CD8+ repertoires were analyzed separately, except in combined analyses where CD4+ and CD8+ sequences were merged in silico. Clonal expansion was defined as at least a 2-fold frequency increase after treatment relative to C1D1, with a pseudocount of 0.5 for undetected baseline clones. Clones with 0 or 1 copy at C1D1 were defined as singleton clones, while clones with 2 or more copies were defined as non-singleton clones. Clones expanded in unsorted samples were labelled as CD4+, CD8+ or unknown by matching protein sequences in sorted samples from the same patient. Wilcoxon tests on paired samples were used to test diversity changes from C1D1 to C4D1. In its TCRdb copy, this immuneACCESS table keeps in-frame sequences only and misses some clones. Where compared with another copy, unresolved V genes explain less than half of these, and the others have no known cause. V and J calls and clone size follow that table, whereas D and trimming were derived from the DNA. Present in this sample are some 95,000 clones, 80% to 90% of which were seen just once. The top ten clones comprise roughly 10% of the sample.

The data stem from a study of PD-1 blockade in classical Hodgkin lymphoma (dated by TCRdb to the early 2020s). Broadly, across the study: Nivolumab dosing was 3 mg/kg intravenously every 2 weeks, continuing until either disease progression or unacceptable toxicity. A peripheral blood immune signature of response to PD-1 blockade in classical Hodgkin lymphoma was defined using TCR beta sequencing and CyTOF. What the research found in general, with its limitations: Patients starting nivolumab less than 1 year after ASCT had lower diversity and were excluded from later analyses to avoid confounding by immune reconstitution. A significant rise by C4D1 was seen in CD4+ but not CD8+ TCR diversity (p=0.0027 vs p=0.16), with the rise being most apparent in complete responders (p=0.02). The study was limited to a single clinical trial cohort, and causes of repertoire differences, possibly disease activity or prior therapy, remained undefined. Baseline TCR diversity was reported to be lower in newly diagnosed patients than in healthy donors, and even lower in relapsed/refractory patients. Among trial patients, those achieving complete response had baseline diversity similar to that of newly diagnosed patients, while diversity was significantly lower in partial responders and progressors.

From a lookup of the germline V gene (reference sequence), CDR1 and CDR2 are SEHNR and FQNEAQ. Its CDR3 holds 14 amino acids, cysteine through phenylalanine. The read is trimmed to its CDR3 DNA, 42 bases read in frame from base 1. Trimming at the junction amounts to 4 bases on V and 8 bases on J, and the germline ends lie 17 bases apart. Sample time point, as interpreted from the label and publication: cycle 2 day 1 (C2D1) of nivolumab. Every trial patient had relapsed after autologous stem cell transplantation, and cohorts A, B and C differed in prior brentuximab vedotin exposure. The trial cohort included around 56 patients with relapsed/refractory classical Hodgkin lymphoma, and each patient had a best overall response of complete response, partial response or progressive disease. Trial patients were treated with single-agent nivolumab in the multi-cohort phase II CheckMate 205 trial. An independent review committee assessed best overall response using the 2007 International Working Group response criteria. Trial PBMCs were obtained immediately prior to nivolumab initiation (C1D1) and on therapy at cycle 2 day 1 and cycle 4 day 1. Peripheral blood was collected in 8 mL Vacutainer Cell Preparation Tubes, from which PBMCs were isolated by centrifugation and then cryopreserved.

The receptor chain draws on TRBV7-9 and TRBJ1-2; the D segment could be TRBD1, given 6 matching bases. The sequence was obtained from a human donor with classical Hodgkin lymphoma. The starting material was peripheral blood mononuclear cells (PBMCs), obtained before the second cycle of nivolumab. The CDR3 reads as follows: CASSSQVGARGYTF. The sequenced DNA: TGTGCCAGCAGCTCCCAGGTGGGGGCGAGGGGCTACACCTTC.